These 26 T cell receptor beta chains share one sample of origin, sequenced in a study of blood T cell repertoires in COVID-19. Assay used: immunoSEQ multiplex PCR; TCRdb lists only in-frame clones, some missing. The sample lists about 200,000 clones, less than 85% occurring once. Input material: peripheral blood. The receptors originated from a man aged 45-65 years who had recovered from COVID-19.

This chain connects TRBV7-2 to TRBJ2-1, with D possibly TRBD2 on 6 matching bases. The germline V gene encodes CDR1 SGHTA and CDR2 FQGNSA. V dropped 5 bases and J dropped 14 bases, with 19 bases sitting between them. This CDR3 spans 13 amino acids. The CDR3 sequence is CASSRGTVNEEFF. CDR3 sequence (DNA): TGTGCCAGCAGCCGAGGGACTGTCAATGAAGAGTTCTTC.

The sample holds a few counts of this clone. The rearrangement uses TRBV18 and TRBJ2-2; no clear D gene. This CDR3 contains 15 residues. V was shortened by 4 bases and J by 4 bases, with 13 bases between the two germline ends. CDR1 and CDR2 from the germline V gene are KGHSH and LQKENI. The CDR3 region has the DNA TGTGCCAGCTCACTATCGGCGGCGGTCACCGGGGAGCTGTTTTTT. Translated: CASSLSAAVTGELFF.

The V and J genes are TRBV10-3 and TRBJ1-2; D ambiguous. The V end was cut by 3 bases, the J end by 7 bases, with 9 bases between. Germline V gives CDR1 ENHRY, CDR2 SYGVKD. The CDR3 is made up of 12 amino acids. The CDR3 spells CAISEAYLGYTF. For the CDR3, the DNA is TGTGCCATCAGTGAAGCGTATCTTGGCTACACCTTC.

This clone turned up a few times. The chain recombines TRBV7-2 with TRBJ1-4; 7 bases agree with TRBD1. The CDR3 extends over 17 amino acids. V lost 4 bases, J lost 0 bases, and 8 bases stayed unmatched. From germline, CDR1 is SGHTA and CDR2 FQGNSA. The chain's CDR3 is CASSSTTRGPTNEKLFF. CDR3 DNA: TGTGCCAGCAGCTCGACTACTAGGGGGCCAACTAATGAAAAACTGTTTTTT.

The genes are TRBV19 and TRBJ1-5; D unresolved. The germline V and J ends were trimmed by 3 bases and 7 bases, with 7 bases remaining between them. Germline lookup yields CDR1 LNHDA and CDR2 SQIVND (reference sequence). The CDR3 contains 12 residues. The CDR3 loop is CASSMQEQPQHF. CDR3 nucleotides: TGTGCCAGTAGTATGCAAGAGCAGCCCCAGCATTTT.

The rearrangement joins TRBV3-1 (or the pseudogene TRBV3-2) to TRBJ1-1; unclear D gene. V lost 0 bases and J 3 bases, leaving 17 bases between the germline ends. This CDR3 region has 17 residues. From germline, CDR1 is LGHDT and CDR2 YNNKEL (reference sequence). The CDR3 protein is CASSQEGPGFVYTEAFF. The CDR3 coding sequence is TGTGCCAGCAGCCAAGAAGGTCCGGGGTTCGTTTACACTGAAGCTTTCTTT.

V and J are TRBV6-5 and TRBJ1-2; possibly TRBD1 for D (5 bases). The V gene's germline CDR1 is MNHEY and CDR2 SVGAGI. This CDR3 is 13 amino acids long. V was trimmed by 0 bases and J by 10 bases, leaving 12 bases between them. The CDR3 nucleotides read TGTGCCAGCAGTTACTCGAGAAGGGGTTCCTACACCTTC. Its translation is CASSYSRRGSYTF.

Only a few counts were recorded for this clone. The chain couples TRBV21-1 to TRBJ1-1. TRBV21-1 represents a pseudogene. This CDR3 region has 15 residues. CDR3 protein: CASSEGEGLRTEAFF. The CDR3 nucleotides are TGTGCCAGCAGCGAGGGGGAGGGCCTCCGGACTGAAGCTTTCTTT.

The rearrangement joins TRBV5-6 to TRBJ2-1; 11 bases line up with TRBD2. Germline-derived CDR1 and CDR2 are SGHDT and YYEEEE. The CDR3 runs to 16 residues. The V gene end was trimmed by 4 bases and the J gene end by 8 bases; junction bases not matched to a gene: 11. CDR3 in DNA: TGTGCCAGCAGCGGAACCACTAGCGGGAGAGGGTATGAGCAGTTCTTC. Its protein product is CASSGTTSGRGYEQFF.

The gene calls are TRBV27 and TRBJ2-3, with TRBD2 identical over 10 bases. The CDR3 is 19 residues long. CDR1 and CDR2 from the germline V gene are MNHEY and SMNVEV (reference sequence). V dropped 5 bases and J dropped 5; count of bases not matched to a gene: 19. Written as DNA, the CDR3 is TGTGCCAGCAGTCCGACCCCACTAGCGGGGAGCGGTGGAGGAGATACGCAGTATTTT. It translates to CASSPTPLAGSGGGDTQYF.

The chain is built from TRBV20-1 and TRBJ2-7, with 10 bases lining up with TRBD2. The trim removed 3 bases at V and 0 bases at J, leaving 8 bases unmatched. The CDR3 has 16 amino acids. The V gene's germline CDR1 is DFQATT and CDR2 SNEGSKA (reference sequence). In nucleotides, the CDR3 is TGCAGTGCTAGTAAGACTAGCGGGCATACCTCCTACGAGCAGTACTTC. Its translation is CSASKTSGHTSYEQYF.

J is TRBJ2-3 and V is TRBV5-1; 8 bases line up with TRBD2. Losses at the gene ends were 6 bases for V and 2 bases for J; bases not matched to a gene: 8. The CDR3 runs 15 residues. CDR1 SGHRS and CDR2 YFSETQ come from the germline V gene. In nucleotides, the CDR3 is TGCGCCAGCACCGTAACTAGCGGATACACAGATACGCAGTATTTT. It encodes CASTVTSGYTDTQYF. Variable domain in full (rest from reference TRBV5-1 and TRBJ2-3): KAGVTQTPRYLIKTRGQQVTLSCSPISGHRSVSWYQQTPGQGLQFLFEYFSETQRNKGNFPGRFSGRQFSNSRSEMNVSTLELGDSALYLCASTVTSGYTDTQYFGPGTRLTVL.

This clone was found a few times. The chain is built from TRBV18 and TRBJ2-1; 11 nucleotides align to TRBD2. Germline values: CDR1 KGHSH, CDR2 LQKENI. This CDR3 comprises 16 residues. V trimming: 5 bases; J trimming: 2 bases; junction bases outside the gene matches: 5. As DNA, the CDR3 is TGTGCCAGCTCATCCCTACTAGCGGGAGCCTACAATGAGCAGTTCTTC. It encodes CASSSLLAGAYNEQFF.

This clone was observed many times. This sequence joins TRBV28 and TRBJ1-4; possible D gene TRBD1, 5 bases. The V end lost 3 bases, the J end lost 3 bases, and 8 bases lay between the germline ends. This CDR3 spans 14 amino acids. CDR1 and CDR2 (germline): MDHEN, SYDVKM. CDR3 sequence: CASSFRAPNEKLFF. In DNA, the CDR3 is TGTGCCAGCAGTTTCAGGGCGCCTAATGAAAAACTGTTTTTT.

This clone was seen once. CDR3 amino acids: CASSKNWTGEGDQPQHF. CDR3 nucleotide sequence: TGTGCCAGCAGCAAAAACTGGACAGGGGAGGGAGATCAGCCCCAGCATTTT. The gene calls are TRBV21-1 and TRBJ1-5; TRBD1 reflects the table's D call only, with no check against the DNA. TRBV21-1 is a documented pseudogene. The CDR3 runs to 17 residues.

This clone was counted a single time. V usage is TRBV4-3 and J usage is TRBJ2-1, with 9 nucleotides matching TRBD2. CDR1 is LGHNA, CDR2 YSLEER, per germline. V lost 2 bases and J lost 7; bases outside the gene matches: 6. This CDR3 has 15 amino acids. CDR3 sequence: CASSQSGGRGNEQFF. CDR3 nucleotide sequence: TGCGCCAGCAGCCAATCGGGCGGGAGGGGGAATGAGCAGTTCTTC.

The rearrangement joins TRBV3-1 (or the pseudogene TRBV3-2) to TRBJ1-1, with TRBD1 as a possible D gene (5 bases). CDR3 size: 14 residues. V shed 4 bases and J shed 5 bases, with 14 bases lying between them. Germline lookup yields CDR1 LGHDT and CDR2 YNNKEL (reference sequence). The CDR3 region is CASSRAGGETEAFF. The CDR3 region has the DNA TGTGCCAGCAGCCGCGCGGGGGGGGAGACTGAAGCTTTCTTT.

The rearrangement uses TRBV6-5 and TRBJ1-2; a possible D gene is TRBD1 (6 bases). V was pared by 7 bases and J by 8 bases, with 14 bases between. This CDR3 region has 12 residues. CDR1 is MNHEY and CDR2 is SVGAGI in the germline V gene. The CDR3 spells CASTRTVGGYTF. CDR3 bases: TGTGCCAGCACCCGGACAGTCGGGGGCTACACCTTC.

V gene TRBV27 combines with J gene TRBJ1-6; no clear D. Germline loops: CDR1 MNHEY, CDR2 SMNVEV (reference sequence). This CDR3 contains 12 residues. Trimming shortened V by 6 bases and J by 4 bases, and 4 bases separated the two germline ends. The CDR3 is CASSEYNSPLHF. DNA of the CDR3: TGTGCCAGCAGCGAGTATAATTCACCCCTCCACTTT.

The table lists this clone with a count of one. The V gene is TRBV5-1, the J gene TRBJ2-3; D not resolved. V was trimmed by 6 bases and J by 8 bases, leaving 19 bases between them. This CDR3 contains 14 residues. Germline V gives CDR1 SGHRS, CDR2 YFSETQ. The CDR3 spells CASTSATTAGTQYF. DNA of the CDR3: TGCGCCAGCACCTCGGCGACGACGGCAGGTACGCAGTATTTT.

A single count supports this clone. The chain uses TRBV24-1 and TRBJ2-2; 9 positions agree with TRBD1. The CDR3 sequence is 15 residues long. Trimming cost V 4 bases and J 4 bases; bases outside gene matches: 3. Germline V lookup: CDR1 KGHDR, CDR2 SFDVKD. The CDR3 DNA is TGTGCCACCAGTGACCTGGGACAGGGCACCGGGGAGCTGTTTTTT. Its translation is CATSDLGQGTGELFF.

This clone was seen only once. The chain carries TRBV11-3 and TRBJ2-7; 9 nucleotides align to TRBD1. The ends lost 0 bases at V and 3 bases at J; junction bases unmatched: 3. Per the germline V gene, CDR1 is SGHNT and CDR2 is YENEEA. The CDR3 contains 15 residues. CDR3 coding DNA: TGTGCCAGCAGCTTAGACGGGACAGGGAACTACGAGCAGTACTTC. Translated, it gives CASSLDGTGNYEQYF.

The chain employs TRBV5-1 and TRBJ2-7; possibly TRBD1 for D (6 bases). The V end lost 0 bases, the J end lost 7 bases, and 17 bases lay between the germline ends. In germline, CDR1 is SGHRS, CDR2 YFSETQ. The CDR3 is made up of 15 amino acids. CDR3 amino acids: CASSLGLGANWEQYF. In nucleotides, the CDR3 is TGCGCCAGCAGCTTGGGGCTGGGGGCGAACTGGGAGCAGTACTTC.

The chain combines TRBV10-1 with TRBJ2-2, with TRBD2 as a possible D gene (6 bases). V was pared by 5 bases and J by 8 bases, with 15 bases between. CDR1 and CDR2 from the germline V gene are WNHNN and SYGVQD (reference sequence). This CDR3 has 14 residues. This CDR3 is CASSPSGGLGELFF. DNA of the CDR3: TGCGCCAGCAGTCCATCCGGGGGATTGGGGGAGCTGTTTTTT.

The CDR3 nucleotides are TGCGCCAGCAGCCAAGATATTCCAGGATCTGGAAACACCATATATTTT. Residues: CASSQDIPGSGNTIYF. The chain links TRBV4-1 to TRBJ1-3, with D unclear. CDR3 size: 16 residues. V was shortened by 0 bases and J by 1 base, with 10 bases between the two germline ends. Germline lookup yields CDR1 MGHRA and CDR2 YSYEKL.

This clone has only one observation. This rearrangement joins TRBV3-1 (or the pseudogene TRBV3-2) to TRBJ2-7; 14 nucleotides line up with TRBD2. Germline CDR1 reads LGHDT; CDR2 reads YNNKEL (reference sequence). J lost 5 bases, V lost 0 bases, and 6 bases had no gene match. This CDR3 region has 17 residues. CDR3 bases: TGTGCCAGCAGCCAAGACGGACTAGCGGGAGGAGGCCACGAGCAGTACTTC. This codes for CASSQDGLAGGGHEQYF.